The present T cell receptor beta chain was sequenced within a study of radiotherapy plus CTLA-4 blockade in lung cancer. Study as a whole: Objective responses were recorded in 15% to 20% of patients, with disease control recorded in around 30%.

The table came from immunoSEQ multiplex PCR; TCRdb's copy has only in-frame clones and leaves some out. The data contain 40,000 to 45,000 clones, roughly three quarters of them singletons. A word on this clone: Its antigen remains unidentified.

In chemo-refractory metastatic non-small-cell lung cancer, patients got ipilimumab CTLA-4 blockade together with focal radiation. The CDR3 consists of 14 residues. Deletions cut 4 bases from V and 5 bases from J, with 13 bases between. The germline V gene encodes CDR1 SGHRS and CDR2 YFSETQ. Broader study findings: Reports state that early shifts in blood T cell clones, with interferon-beta, best predicted response.

The sequence came from a human donor with non-small cell lung cancer whose response to radiotherapy plus ipilimumab could not be evaluated. Sequenced here: peripheral blood, sampled from a patient treated with radiotherapy plus ipilimumab. V is TRBV5-1 and J is TRBJ2-4; a possible D gene is TRBD1 (6 bases). This CDR3 is CASSESGQQNIQYF. In DNA, the CDR3 is TGCGCCAGCAGCGAATCCGGACAGCAAAACATTCAGTACTTC.